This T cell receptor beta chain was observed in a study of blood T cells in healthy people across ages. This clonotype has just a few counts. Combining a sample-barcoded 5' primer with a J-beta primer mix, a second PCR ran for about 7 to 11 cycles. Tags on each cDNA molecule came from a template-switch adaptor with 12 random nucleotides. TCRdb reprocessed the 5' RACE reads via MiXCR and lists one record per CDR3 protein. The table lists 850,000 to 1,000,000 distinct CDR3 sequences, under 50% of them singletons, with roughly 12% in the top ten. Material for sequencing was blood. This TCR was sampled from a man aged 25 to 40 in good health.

The CDR3 loop reads CSARAPGRGVGDEQFF. For the CDR3, the DNA is TGCAGTGCTAGAGCTCCGGGGCGGGGGGTTGGTGATGAGCAGTTCTTC. The chain joins TRBV20-1 to TRBJ2-1, with 8 bases fitting TRBD2. The trim removed 1 base at V and 8 bases at J, leaving 13 bases unmatched. CDR1 and CDR2 (germline): DFQATT, SNEGSKA (reference sequence). The CDR3 runs to 16 residues.